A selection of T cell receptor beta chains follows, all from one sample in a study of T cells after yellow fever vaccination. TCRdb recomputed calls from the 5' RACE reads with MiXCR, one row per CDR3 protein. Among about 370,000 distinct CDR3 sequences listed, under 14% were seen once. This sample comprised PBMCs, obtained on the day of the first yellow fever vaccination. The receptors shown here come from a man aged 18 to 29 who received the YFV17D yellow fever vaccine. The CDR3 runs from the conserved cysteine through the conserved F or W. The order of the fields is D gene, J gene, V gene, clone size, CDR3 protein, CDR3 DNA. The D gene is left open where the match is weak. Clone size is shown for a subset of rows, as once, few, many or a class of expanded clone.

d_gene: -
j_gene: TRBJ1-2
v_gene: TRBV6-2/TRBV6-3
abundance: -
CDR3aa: CASSYPTTGFPTDGYTF
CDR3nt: TGTGCCAGCAGTTACCCTACAACAGGATTCCCAACGGATGGCTACACCTTC

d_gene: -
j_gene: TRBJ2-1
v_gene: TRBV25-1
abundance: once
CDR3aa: CASSVKLGPVTNEQFF
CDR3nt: TGTGCCAGCAGTGTAAAGCTAGGACCTGTAACGAATGAGCAGTTCTTC

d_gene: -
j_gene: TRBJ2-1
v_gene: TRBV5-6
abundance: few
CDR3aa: CASSLFGANEQFF
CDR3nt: TGTGCCAGCAGCTTGTTTGGGGCAAATGAGCAGTTCTTC

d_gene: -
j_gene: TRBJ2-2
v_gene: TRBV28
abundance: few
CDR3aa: CASSGGFGELFF
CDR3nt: TGTGCCAGCAGTGGGGGTTTCGGGGAGCTGTTTTTT

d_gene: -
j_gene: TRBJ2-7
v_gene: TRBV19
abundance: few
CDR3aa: CASSILGATEQYF
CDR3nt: TGTGCCAGTAGTATACTTGGGGCCACAGAGCAGTACTTC

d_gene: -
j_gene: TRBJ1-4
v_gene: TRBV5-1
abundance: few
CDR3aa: CASSLGPTNEKLFF
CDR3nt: TGCGCCAGCAGCTTGGGGCCAACTAATGAAAAACTGTTTTTT

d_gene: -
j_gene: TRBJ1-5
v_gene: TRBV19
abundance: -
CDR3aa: CASSTWNRNQPQHF
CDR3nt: TGTGCCAGTAGTACGTGGAACCGCAATCAGCCCCAGCATTTT

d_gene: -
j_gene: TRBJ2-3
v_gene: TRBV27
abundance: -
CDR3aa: CASRFRGSDTQYF
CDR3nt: TGTGCCAGCAGATTCCGGGGCTCAGATACGCAGTATTTT

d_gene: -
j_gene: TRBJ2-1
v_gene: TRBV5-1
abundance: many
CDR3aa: CASSLVRGGDEQFF
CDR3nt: TGCGCCAGCAGCTTGGTACGGGGAGGTGATGAGCAGTTCTTC

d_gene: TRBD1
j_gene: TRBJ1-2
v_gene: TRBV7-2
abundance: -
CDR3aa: CASSFSPGQGYGYTF
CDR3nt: TGTGCCAGCAGCTTCTCACCGGGACAGGGCTATGGCTACACCTTC

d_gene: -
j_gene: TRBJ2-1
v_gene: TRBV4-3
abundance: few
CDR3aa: CASSRQGRDNEQFF
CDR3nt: TGCGCCAGCAGCCGACAGGGGAGGGACAATGAGCAGTTCTTC

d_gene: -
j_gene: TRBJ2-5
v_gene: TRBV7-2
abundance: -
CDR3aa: CGSSLHLMTGQETQYF
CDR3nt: TGTGGCAGCAGCCTGCATCTAATGACAGGACAAGAGACCCAGTACTTC

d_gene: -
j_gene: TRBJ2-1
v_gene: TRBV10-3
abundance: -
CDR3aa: CAIREGSYNEQFF
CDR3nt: TGTGCCATCAGGGAGGGGAGTTACAATGAGCAGTTCTTC

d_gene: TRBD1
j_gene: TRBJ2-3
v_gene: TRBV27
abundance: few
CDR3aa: CASSLRRSGTGEDTQYF
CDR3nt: TGTGCCAGCAGTTTACGCAGATCCGGGACAGGGGAAGATACGCAGTATTTT